This entry is about one T cell receptor beta chain. Its antigen is still unknown. From germline, CDR1 is MRHNA and CDR2 SNTAGT. Trimming cost V 0 bases and J 8 bases; bases outside gene matches: 9. The CDR3 has 16 amino acids. The data were obtained in a study of cytomegalovirus exposure and HLA in healthy donors. Study details: Falling in the Caucasian-associated ancestry cluster were 81% of approximately 410 genotyped donors. Study-wide points: Available immune exposure information was restricted to CMV serostatus only. Most subjects' HLA-A and HLA-B alleles were reportedly predicted from TCR beta sequences.

PCR primers comprised 60 Vbeta and 13 Jbeta primers. The table came from immunoSEQ multiplex PCR; TCRdb's copy has only in-frame clones and leaves some out. The sample records around 30,000 clones, about 83% being singletons. The sequence derives from a boy aged 5-17 years in good health and CMV-seronegative. Sequenced input: PBMCs. This chain joins TRBV6-4 and TRBJ2-1, with 8 bases fitting TRBD2. The CDR3: CASSDSNGGAVYEQFF. The CDR3, as DNA: TGTGCCAGCAGTGACTCGAACGGGGGGGCCGTCTATGAGCAGTTCTTC.